The rows below give T cell receptor beta chains drawn from one sample of a study of OX40 agonist ivuxolimab in advanced cancers. Clones were sequenced by immunoSEQ multiplex PCR, and TCRdb holds only the in-frame ones, with some missing. Of over 70,000 clones listed, 85% to 90% are singletons. The source material was CD4+ or CD8+ T cells sorted from blood, sampled in a trial of the OX40 agonist ivuxolimab. The receptors come from an adult with an advanced solid tumor such as melanoma, head and neck, liver or kidney cancer. Each CDR3 is given with its conserved first and last residue. The D gene is left open where the match is weak. The size entry is marked missing in some rows and otherwise reads once, few, many or a size class.

v_call	d_call	j_call	clone_size	cdr3_nt	cdr3_aa
TRBV11-2	-	TRBJ2-5	-	TGTGCCAGCAGCTTAGGAGCGGTACGACGGGAGACCCAGTACTTC	CASSLGAVRRETQYF
TRBV5-1	TRBD1	TRBJ1-6	-	TGCGCCAGCAGTCAAGGGACAGAGGGATCACCCCTCCACTTT	CASSQGTEGSPLHF
TRBV2	-	TRBJ1-2	few	TGTGCCAGCAGCCGGGACGGTCCCCTCTATGGCTACACCTTC	CASSRDGPLYGYTF
TRBV6-1	TRBD1	TRBJ1-2	once	TGTGCCAGCAGTGAAGCGCTTTGGACAGGCGGCTACACCTTC	CASSEALWTGGYTF
TRBV5-4	TRBD2	TRBJ2-1	-	TGTGCCAGCAGCTTGGGCGGGAGTGGCAATGAGCAGTTCTTC	CASSLGGSGNEQFF
TRBV7-9	TRBD1	TRBJ2-5	-	TGTGCCAGCAGCCCACACCCAGGGGGCTGGGAGACCCAGTACTTC	CASSPHPGGWETQYF
TRBV6-1	-	TRBJ2-7	-	TGTGCCAGCAGTGAACAGGGGGGCGCGTCCGAGCAGTACTTC	CASSEQGGASEQYF
TRBV6-1	TRBD2	TRBJ2-7	-	TGTGCCAGCAGTTTAAGCGGGAGCTACGAGCAGTACTTC	CASSLSGSYEQYF
TRBV29-1	-	TRBJ2-5	-	TGCAGCGTTATATGGATTGAGACCCAGTACTTC	CSVIWIETQYF
TRBV27	-	TRBJ2-7	-	TGTGCCAGCAGTTTATACGGGCCCTACGAGCAGTACTTC	CASSLYGPYEQYF
TRBV6-5	-	TRBJ2-5	once	TGTGCCAGCGTAGACTCCCAAGAGACCCAGTACTTC	CASVDSQETQYF
TRBV9	-	TRBJ2-3	-	TGTGCCAGCAGCGTAGTGGGTACTAGCACAGATACGCAGTATTTT	CASSVVGTSTDTQYF
TRBV27	TRBD1	TRBJ2-7	-	TGTGCCAGCAGTTCCCTGTCCGGGACAGGGTTCTACGAGCAGTACTTC	CASSSLSGTGFYEQYF
TRBV19	TRBD1	TRBJ1-5	-	TGTGCCAGTAGACAGTGGCTGGGACAGGGCGGGACTCAGCCCCAGCATTTT	CASRQWLGQGGTQPQHF
TRBV7-3	-	TRBJ2-5	-	TGTGCCAGCAGCCCGCAGGGAGGAGAGACCCAGTACTTC	CASSPQGGETQYF
TRBV4-2	-	TRBJ2-2	-	TGTGCCAGCAGCCAAGAATCTCTAGCTAGCCGTGGAACCGGGGAGCTGTTTTTT	CASSQESLASRGTGELFF